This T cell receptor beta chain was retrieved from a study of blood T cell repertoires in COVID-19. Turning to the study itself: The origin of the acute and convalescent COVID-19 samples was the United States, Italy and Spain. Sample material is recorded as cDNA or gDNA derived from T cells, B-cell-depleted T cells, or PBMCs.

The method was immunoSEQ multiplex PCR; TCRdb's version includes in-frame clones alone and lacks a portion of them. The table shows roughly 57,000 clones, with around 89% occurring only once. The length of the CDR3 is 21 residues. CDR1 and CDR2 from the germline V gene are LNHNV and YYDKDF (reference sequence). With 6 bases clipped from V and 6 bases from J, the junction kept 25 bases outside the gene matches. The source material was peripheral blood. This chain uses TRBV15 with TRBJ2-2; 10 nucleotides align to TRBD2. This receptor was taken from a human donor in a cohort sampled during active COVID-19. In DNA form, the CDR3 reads TGTGCCACCAGGAGTACCGGGACCAGGGAAGCGGGGGGGGTTTATCCCGGGGAGCTGTTTTTT. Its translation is CATRSTGTREAGGVYPGELFF.